Listed below are T cell receptor beta chains from one sample, sequenced in a study of shared clonotypes between healthy human individuals. TCRdb's table, derived via immunoSEQ multiplex PCR, lists solely in-frame clones and lacks some. The sample carries approximately 1,500,000 clones, 95% to 99% recorded once. The sequencing sample was made of naive CD4+ T cells sorted from blood. The receptor set was obtained from a man aged 25 to 40 in good health. CDR3s include the opening cysteine and the closing phenylalanine or tryptophan. The D gene is left open where the match is weak. Some rows mark clone size as missing; the rest say once, few, many or name a class of expanded clone.

>-|TRBJ1-1|TRBV6-5|-
CASSYSGVGNTEAFF
TGTGCCAGCAGTTACTCGGGGGTGGGGAACACTGAAGCTTTCTTT
>-|TRBJ1-2|TRBV19|TRBD1
CASSPQGTHYGYTF
TGTGCCAGTAGTCCACAGGGGACCCACTATGGCTACACCTTC
>-|TRBJ2-7|TRBV11-2|-
CASSLAGYEQYF
TGTGCCAGCAGCTTAGCAGGGTACGAGCAGTACTTC
>-|TRBJ1-5|TRBV10-2|-
CASSERGTGNQPQHF
TGCGCCAGCAGTGAGAGGGGGACCGGCAATCAGCCCCAGCATTTT
>-|TRBJ2-1|TRBV5-1|-
CASSLAVSSYNEQFF
TGCGCCAGCAGCTTGGCAGTGAGCTCCTACAATGAGCAGTTCTTC
>-|TRBJ2-7|TRBV6-5|TRBD2
CASSYGTSGLYEQYF
TGTGCCAGCAGTTACGGGACTAGCGGGTTGTACGAGCAGTACTTC
>-|TRBJ2-1|TRBV13|-
CASSPQGGSYNEQFF
TGTGCCAGCAGCCCACAGGGGGGGTCCTACAATGAGCAGTTCTTC
>-|TRBJ2-5|TRBV7-8|-
CASSATSSKETQYF
TGTGCCAGCAGCGCTACTAGCAGTAAAGAGACCCAGTACTTC
>-|TRBJ2-7|TRBV5-1|TRBD2
CASSHGTSGGTSYEQYF
TGCGCCAGCAGCCACGGGACTAGCGGGGGCACCTCCTACGAGCAGTACTTC
>-|TRBJ1-5|TRBV28|TRBD1
CASRLQGASSNQPQHF
TGTGCCAGCAGACTACAGGGGGCGAGTAGCAATCAGCCCCAGCATTTT
>-|TRBJ2-1|TRBV10-1|-
CASSKSLANEQFF
TGCGCCAGCAGCAAATCTCTAGCGAATGAGCAGTTCTTC
>-|TRBJ2-3|TRBV18|-
CASRLSSRGDTQYF
TGTGCCAGCCGACTCTCTAGTCGGGGTGATACGCAGTATTTT
>-|TRBJ2-1|TRBV5-4|TRBD2
CASSGAGGPSSYNEQFF
TGTGCCAGCAGCGGAGCGGGGGGGCCTAGCTCCTACAATGAGCAGTTCTTC
>-|TRBJ1-1|TRBV29-1|TRBD1
CSVGDRGTEAFF
TGCAGCGTTGGGGACAGGGGTACTGAAGCTTTCTTT
>-|TRBJ2-1|TRBV5-4|TRBD2
CASRPLAGGHEQFF
TGTGCCAGCAGGCCGCTAGCGGGAGGGCATGAGCAGTTCTTC
>-|TRBJ2-1|TRBV18|-
CASSPLGGNYNEQFF
TGTGCCAGCTCACCCCTTGGCGGAAACTACAATGAGCAGTTCTTC
>once|TRBJ2-5|TRBV11-2|TRBD1
CASSRQGAQTQYF
TGTGCCAGCAGCCGACAGGGGGCGCAGACCCAGTACTTC
>-|TRBJ2-3|TRBV5-8|-
CASSLDRDPDTQYF
TGTGCCAGCAGCCTCGATAGGGACCCAGATACGCAGTATTTT
>-|TRBJ1-5|TRBV2|-
CASSAAEGNQPQHF
TGTGCCAGCAGCGCGGCAGAGGGCAATCAGCCCCAGCATTTT
>-|TRBJ2-7|TRBV5-8|-
CASNHAAFLYEQYF
TGTGCCAGCAATCATGCAGCTTTTCTTTACGAGCAGTACTTC
>-|TRBJ2-7|TRBV7-2|TRBD2
CASSSDSGSSYEQYF
TGTGCCAGCAGCTCGGACAGCGGGAGCTCCTACGAGCAGTACTTC
>-|TRBJ2-7|TRBV7-2|-
CASSLETGPYEQYF
TGTGCCAGCAGCTTAGAGACCGGACCCTACGAGCAGTACTTC
>once|TRBJ1-3|TRBV18|-
CASSPLQGYGNTIYF
TGTGCCAGCTCACCATTACAGGGTTACGGAAACACCATATATTTT
>few|TRBJ2-3|TRBV6-6|-
CASSSTDTQYF
TGTGCCAGCAGTAGCACAGATACGCAGTATTTT
>-|TRBJ2-4|TRBV28|-
CASSPQTLGIQF
TGTGCCAGCAGTCCCCAGACACTCGGGATCCAGTTC
>-|TRBJ2-7|TRBV21-1|-
CASSKGSPSGSYEQYF
TGTGCCAGCAGCAAAGGGTCGCCTAGCGGGAGCTACGAGCAGTACTTC
>-|TRBJ2-7|TRBV10-2|-
CASSEGGGSLYEQYF
TGCGCCAGCAGTGAAGGGGGCGGGAGCCTCTACGAGCAGTACTTC
>-|TRBJ2-2|TRBV7-2|-
CASSLMAAPNTGELFF
TGTGCCAGCAGCTTAATGGCGGCACCTAACACCGGGGAGCTGTTTTTT
>-|TRBJ2-2|TRBV2|-
CASSEWLANTGELFF
TGTGCCAGCAGTGAATGGTTAGCGAACACCGGGGAGCTGTTTTTT
>-|TRBJ2-6|TRBV4-1|-
CASSKHTRTQSRANVLTF
TGCGCCAGCAGCAAGCACACTAGAACACAAAGTCGGGCCAACGTCCTGACTTTC
>-|TRBJ1-1|TRBV7-3|TRBD1
CASSPRTGAGTEAFF
TGTGCCAGCAGCCCGAGGACAGGGGCGGGCACTGAAGCTTTCTTT
>-|TRBJ2-3|TRBV6-1|TRBD1
CASSAPGQGVGDTQYF
TGTGCCAGCAGTGCCCCAGGACAGGGGGTGGGAGATACGCAGTATTTT
>-|TRBJ1-2|TRBV15|-
CATSRPSPLGSHGYTF
TGTGCCACCAGCAGACCGAGCCCCCTGGGCTCGCATGGCTACACCTTC
>-|TRBJ2-3|TRBV4-3|-
CASSQASRPDTQYF
TGCGCCAGCAGCCAAGCTTCGCGGCCAGATACGCAGTATTTT
>-|TRBJ2-5|TRBV7-2|TRBD2
CASSLDSGRSGETQYF
TGTGCCAGCAGCTTAGATAGCGGGAGGTCCGGAGAGACCCAGTACTTC
>-|TRBJ2-3|TRBV11-2|-
CASSLDLSANTQYF
TGTGCCAGCAGCTTAGATCTGTCAGCTAATACGCAGTATTTT
>-|TRBJ2-1|TRBV6-1|TRBD2
CASTRTSGSYNEQFF
TGTGCCAGCACCCGGACTAGCGGGAGTTACAATGAGCAGTTCTTC
>-|TRBJ1-4|TRBV5-4|-
CASSHDLGGSEKLFF
TGTGCCAGCAGCCACGATTTGGGAGGTAGTGAAAAACTGTTTTTT
>-|TRBJ1-1|TRBV21-1|-
CASPGKPANTEAFF
TGTGCCAGCCCAGGGAAACCAGCGAACACTGAAGCTTTCTTT
>-|TRBJ2-1|TRBV6-1|TRBD2
CASSEYTSGIRSYNEQFF
TGTGCCAGCAGTGAATATACTAGCGGGATACGCTCCTACAATGAGCAGTTCTTC
>-|TRBJ2-2|TRBV12-5|TRBD1
CASGQDRAGTGELFF
TGTGCTAGTGGACAAGACAGGGCGGGCACCGGGGAGCTGTTTTTT
>-|TRBJ2-6|TRBV19|-
CASSIPRGRIGANVLTF
TGTGCCAGTAGTATACCCAGGGGACGGATTGGGGCCAACGTCCTGACTTTC
>-|TRBJ1-5|TRBV6-5|-
CASRRHGRDQPQHF
TGTGCCAGCAGGAGACATGGAAGGGATCAGCCCCAGCATTTT
>-|TRBJ2-2|TRBV28|-
CASSLRSRLDGELFF
TGTGCCAGCAGTTTACGGTCCCGTTTGGACGGGGAGCTGTTTTTT
>-|TRBJ2-3|TRBV19|-
CASSIGKITDTQYF
TGTGCCAGTAGTATAGGAAAGATTACAGATACGCAGTATTTT
>-|TRBJ2-5|TRBV7-9|TRBD2
CASSQGGTSGSLGTQYF
TGTGCCAGCAGCCAAGGTGGGACTAGCGGTTCCCTTGGGACCCAGTACTTC
>-|TRBJ2-7|TRBV9|-
CASSVDEGFYEQYF
TGTGCCAGCAGCGTAGACGAGGGATTCTACGAGCAGTACTTC
>-|TRBJ2-1|TRBV23-1|-
CASSQVGSNNEQFF
TGCGCCAGCAGCCAAGTAGGTAGCAACAATGAGCAGTTCTTC
>-|TRBJ2-7|TRBV7-8|TRBD1
CASSLTGDPSGEQYF
TGTGCCAGCAGCCTCACAGGGGACCCCTCCGGAGAGCAGTACTTC
>few|TRBJ2-5|TRBV6-5|-
CASSYSEAVETQYF
TGTGCCAGCAGTTACTCGGAGGCGGTGGAGACCCAGTACTTC
>-|TRBJ2-5|TRBV5-1|-
CASSPGTRQETQYF
TGCGCCAGCAGCCCTGGCACCAGACAAGAGACCCAGTACTTC
>-|TRBJ2-3|TRBV5-1|-
CASSLSHATDTQYF
TGCGCCAGCAGCTTATCGCACGCCACAGATACGCAGTATTTT
>-|TRBJ1-5|TRBV2|-
CASGGRVDGNQPQHF
TGTGCCAGCGGGGGCAGGGTGGATGGCAATCAGCCCCAGCATTTT
>-|TRBJ1-2|TRBV27|-
CASSYRSGSNYGYTF
TGTGCCAGCAGTTATCGTTCAGGTTCTAACTATGGCTACACCTTC
>-|TRBJ2-2|TRBV7-7|-
CASSFSGTGELFF
TGTGCTAGCAGCTTCAGCGGGACCGGGGAGCTGTTTTTT
>-|TRBJ2-3|TRBV5-1|TRBD1
CASRFPGDRAPTRSTDTQYF
TGCGCCAGCCGTTTCCCGGGGGACAGGGCCCCCACAAGGAGCACAGATACGCAGTATTTT
>-|TRBJ1-5|TRBV23-1|TRBD1
CASSRKARGQGEYSNQPQHF
TGCGCCAGCAGTCGGAAGGCGCGGGGACAGGGCGAATATAGCAATCAGCCCCAGCATTTT
>few|TRBJ1-5|TRBV19|TRBD1
CASSDDRALPQHF
TGTGCCAGTAGTGATGACAGGGCCTTGCCCCAGCATTTT
>-|TRBJ2-4|TRBV11-2|-
CASSLDTSPSPRAKNIQYF
TGTGCCAGCAGCTTGGACACCTCGCCATCACCTCGAGCCAAAAACATTCAGTACTTC